One and the same sample provided the 24 T cell receptor beta chains below, sequenced in a study of blood T cell repertoires in COVID-19. Sequenced by immunoSEQ multiplex PCR; TCRdb stores in-frame clones only, minus some. The repertoire consists of roughly 50,000 clones, with 80% to 90% occurring once and the leading ten covering approximately 7%. Sequenced: peripheral blood. The receptors come from a man aged 40-49 years with acute or convalescent COVID-19.

The rearrangement uses TRBV2 and TRBJ2-3; D is perhaps TRBD2 (6 bases). V lost 6 bases to trimming and J lost 4 bases, with 14 bases between them. Germline V gene lookup returns CDR1 SNHLY and CDR2 FYNNEI. CDR3 length: 14 residues. The CDR3 region has the DNA TGTGCCAGCAGGACGACCTCGGGAGCAGATACGCAGTATTTT. Its protein is CASRTTSGADTQYF.

This chain uses TRBV5-1 with TRBJ2-6; D possibly corresponds to TRBD2 (6 bases). Trimming took 2 bases from V and 10 from J, leaving 16 bases between them. CDR1 is SGHRS and CDR2 is YFSETQ in the germline V gene. CDR3 size: 15 residues. The chain's CDR3 is CASSLGSAGLNVLTF. As DNA, the CDR3 is TGCGCCAGCAGCTTAGGGTCCGCGGGGCTAAACGTCCTGACTTTC.

The rearrangement uses TRBV9 and TRBJ2-3; D is ambiguous. The germline V gene has CDR1 SGDLS and CDR2 YYNGEE. There are 15 residues in the CDR3. Trimming pared 1 base from V and 5 bases from J, leaving 14 bases between. DNA of the CDR3: TGTGCCAGCAGCGTACTCCCCGGGTTGGGAGATACGCAGTATTTT. Residues: CASSVLPGLGDTQYF.

V is TRBV18 and J is TRBJ2-7; tentatively, D is TRBD1 (6 bases). Germline V gene data show CDR1 as KGHSH and CDR2 as LQKENI. Trimming took off 4 bases at V and 0 bases at J, with 13 bases between the two ends. The CDR3 loop spans 15 amino acids. The CDR3 reads CASSRTGQSSYEQYF. The CDR3 nucleotides are TGTGCCAGCTCACGGACGGGACAAAGCTCCTACGAGCAGTACTTC. The complete variable domain, with remaining parts taken from reference TRBV18 and TRBJ2-7, reads NAGVMQNPRHLVRRRGQEARLRCSPMKGHSHVYWYRQLPEEGLKFMVYLQKENIIDESGMPKERFSAEFPKEGPSILRIQQVVRGDSAAYFCASSRTGQSSYEQYFGPGTRLTVT.

The J gene is TRBJ2-1, the V gene TRBV20-1; 7 nucleotides line up with TRBD2. V lost 3 bases and J lost 0; bases outside the gene matches: 2. The CDR3 is 14 amino acids. Germline values: CDR1 DFQATT, CDR2 SNEGSKA (reference sequence). DNA for the CDR3: TGCAGTGCTAGTTGGGGGGGCTCCTACAATGAGCAGTTCTTC. Protein product: CSASWGGSYNEQFF.

V is TRBV5-1 and J is TRBJ2-3; D gene ambiguous. CDR1 and CDR2 from the germline V gene are SGHRS and YFSETQ. CDR3 length equals 16 residues. Trimming left V 1 base short and J 2 bases short, with 14 bases between. The CDR3: CASSLWVARSTDTQYF. CDR3 DNA sequence: TGCGCCAGCAGCTTGTGGGTAGCCAGATCCACAGATACGCAGTATTTT.

Judged by abundance, this clone is medium-sized. The gene calls are TRBV20-1 and TRBJ2-5, with 9 bases matching TRBD2. V gave up 3 bases and J gave up 4 bases; unmatched junction bases: 12. The CDR3 length is 16 residues. The germline gives CDR1 DFQATT, CDR2 SNEGSKA (reference sequence). The CDR3 is CSASSVTSGRRETQYF. The CDR3 DNA follows: TGCAGTGCTAGTTCGGTCACTAGCGGGCGGAGAGAGACCCAGTACTTC.

The V call is TRBV27, the J call TRBJ1-2; 7 bases line up with TRBD1. Trimming removed 5 bases from V and 8 bases from J; junction bases left unmatched: 17. This CDR3 has 16 amino acids. Germline lookup yields CDR1 MNHEY and CDR2 SMNVEV (reference sequence). In nucleotides, the CDR3 is TGTGCCAGCAGTCCCGGATATTCCGGGACAGTGAAAGGCTACACCTTC. It encodes CASSPGYSGTVKGYTF.

The chain couples TRBV6-5 to TRBJ1-1, with D possibly being TRBD1 (5 bases). Germline loops: CDR1 MNHEY, CDR2 SVGAGI. Trimming cost V 10 bases and J 5 bases, with 14 bases left between them. The CDR3 is made up of 12 amino acids. The CDR3: CATKRGETEAFF. The CDR3 nucleotides read TGTGCCACAAAAAGGGGCGAGACTGAAGCTTTCTTT.

This clone was recorded a few times. The chain uses TRBV18 and TRBJ1-1, with 7 bases lining up with TRBD1. V lost 2 bases to trimming and J lost 4 bases; unmatched junction nucleotides: 10. CDR3 length equals 16 residues. Germline loops: CDR1 KGHSH, CDR2 LQKENI. In DNA form, the CDR3 reads TGTGCCAGCTCACCAGAAACAGGGGTGGGGAGCACTGAAGCTTTCTTT. It specifies CASSPETGVGSTEAFF. Complete variable domain (other parts from reference TRBV18 and TRBJ1-1): NAGVMQNPRHLVRRRGQEARLRCSPMKGHSHVYWYRQLPEEGLKFMVYLQKENIIDESGMPKERFSAEFPKEGPSILRIQQVVRGDSAAYFCASSPETGVGSTEAFFGQGTRLTVV.

This chain's CDR3 is CASSEQGQVNTEAFF. The DNA for the CDR3 is TGTGCCAGCAGCGAACAGGGACAGGTGAACACTGAAGCTTTCTTT. The chain links TRBV7-9 to TRBJ1-1; 8 nucleotides align to TRBD1. Trimming cost V 5 bases and J 0 bases; bases outside gene matches: 5. This CDR3 has 15 amino acids. From germline, CDR1 is SEHNR and CDR2 FQNEAQ (reference sequence). The variable domain in full, completed from reference TRBV7-9 and TRBJ1-1, reads DTGVSQNPRHKITKRGQNVTFRCDPISEHNRLYWYRQTLGQGPEFLTYFQNEAQLEKSRLLSDRFSAERPKGSFSTLEIQRTEQGDSAMYLCASSEQGQVNTEAFFGQGTRLTVV.

The chain links TRBV2 to TRBJ1-1; no reliable D call. CDR3 size: 15 residues. V dropped 6 bases and J dropped 6 bases, with 20 bases sitting between them. CDR1 is SNHLY and CDR2 is FYNNEI in the germline V gene. The CDR3 DNA reads TGTGCCAGCAGGATAATCCCCACGGGTGAAGCTGAAGCTTTCTTT. Its translation: CASRIIPTGEAEAFF.

J is TRBJ2-7 and V is TRBV21-1; the table gives TRBD1 as D, unverified against the DNA. TRBV21-1 is annotated as a pseudogene. The CDR3 contains 15 residues. CDR3 nucleotide sequence: TGTGCCAGCACCTCTACCGGGACAGAGACCTACGAGCAGTACTTC. This codes for CASTSTGTETYEQYF.

The chain is built from TRBV30 and TRBJ2-1, with 10 nucleotides matching TRBD2. CDR3 length equals 15 residues. Germline trimming cut 2 bases from V and 9 bases from J; bases unmatched to any gene: 10. Germline V CDR1 and CDR2: GTSNPN, SVGIG (reference sequence). CDR3 sequence: CAWSYHERGGGEQFF. The CDR3 DNA reads TGTGCCTGGAGTTATCACGAGCGGGGGGGCGGTGAGCAGTTCTTC.

V gene TRBV28 combines with J gene TRBJ1-1; D is unclear. CDR3 length equals 13 residues. The germline V gene has CDR1 MDHEN and CDR2 SYDVKM. Trimming shortened V by 3 bases and J by 0 bases, and 5 bases separated the two germline ends. CDR3 bases: TGTGCCAGCAGTTTCCCGGTGAACACTGAAGCTTTCTTT. This translates into CASSFPVNTEAFF.

The chain carries TRBV6-2 or TRBV6-3 and TRBJ1-2, with unresolved D. CDR3 length: 15 amino acids. Per the germline V gene, CDR1 is MNHEY and CDR2 is SVGEGT. Trimming took off 6 bases at V and 4 bases at J, with 18 bases between the two ends. The CDR3 DNA reads TGTGCCAGCAGCCCCGGGCCCGATCTAGCCTATGGCTACACCTTC. Translated: CASSPGPDLAYGYTF.

This chain joins TRBV24-1 and TRBJ2-5, with a tentative D call TRBD1 (6 bases). The germline gives CDR1 KGHDR, CDR2 SFDVKD. The CDR3 runs 14 residues. The ends were cut back, 5 bases at V and 2 bases at J, with 11 bases in the middle. The CDR3 protein is CATSGQDRQETQYF. CDR3 bases: TGTGCCACCAGTGGACAGGACAGACAAGAGACCCAGTACTTC.

The chain has TRBV28 and TRBJ2-5; D possibly corresponds to TRBD1 (6 bases). The CDR3 contains 14 residues. Germline V lookup: CDR1 MDHEN, CDR2 SYDVKM. V lost 6 bases and J 5 bases, leaving 16 bases between the germline ends. CDR3: CASRNQGRGETQYF. The DNA for the CDR3 is TGTGCCAGCAGGAACCAGGGGAGAGGGGAGACCCAGTACTTC. Together with reference TRBV28 and TRBJ2-5, the CDR3 gives the full variable domain: DVKVTQSSRYLVKRTGEKVFLECVQDMDHENMFWYRQDPGLGLRLIYFSYDVKMKEKGDIPEGYSVSREKKERFSLILESASTNQTSMYLCASRNQGRGETQYFGPGTRLLVL.

The V and J genes are TRBV4-3 and TRBJ2-3; TRBD1 matches 10 bases. Germline V gene lookup returns CDR1 LGHNA and CDR2 YSLEER. This CDR3 comprises 18 residues. V lost 3 bases and J lost 2; bases outside the gene matches: 11. CDR3 in DNA: TGCGCCAGCAGCCATCAATTAGTGGGACAGGGGTACACAGATACGCAGTATTTT. This translates into CASSHQLVGQGYTDTQYF.

The chain is built from TRBV3-1 (or the pseudogene TRBV3-2) and TRBJ2-3, with TRBD2 identical over 7 bases. This CDR3 is 16 amino acids long. Germline CDR1 LGHDT, CDR2 YNNKEL (reference sequence). The J segment lost 2 bases and the V segment lost 4 bases, leaving 9 bases of the junction unmatched. In DNA form, the CDR3 reads TGTGCCAGCAGCCGGAGCGGGGTTCACGCCACAGATACGCAGTATTTT. Translated, it gives CASSRSGVHATDTQYF.

V usage is TRBV6-5 and J usage is TRBJ1-2; 8 bases map to TRBD1. This CDR3 is built from 13 residues. The V and J ends lost 6 bases and 5 bases, in that order; junction bases with no gene match: 5. Per germline, CDR1 MNHEY and CDR2 SVGAGI. The CDR3 nucleotides are TGTGCCAGCAGGGACAGGGTTACTTATGGCTACACCTTC. The encoded protein is CASRDRVTYGYTF.

This chain uses TRBV5-4 with TRBJ2-1; 11 nucleotides line up with TRBD2. V was pared by 4 bases and J by 0 bases, with 6 bases of the junction left unmatched. The CDR3 has 17 amino acids. Germline V gene sequence: CDR1 SGHNT, CDR2 YYREEE (reference sequence). Here the CDR3 DNA reads TGTGCCAGCAGCACCCGACTAGCGGGGAGCTCCTACAATGAGCAGTTCTTC. It encodes CASSTRLAGSSYNEQFF.

This chain connects TRBV30 to TRBJ2-7; 7 positions agree with TRBD1. Trimming removed 4 bases from V and 7 bases from J; junction bases left unmatched: 10. The CDR3 has 13 residues. CDR1 GTSNPN and CDR2 SVGIG come from the germline V gene (reference sequence). The CDR3 coding sequence is TGTGCCTGGAACAGGGGCCCTCCCCAAGAGCAGTACTTC. Translated, it gives CAWNRGPPQEQYF. Supplemented by reference TRBV30 and TRBJ2-7, the full variable domain reads SQTIHQWPATLVQPVGSPLSLECTVEGTSNPNLYWYRQAAGRGLQLLFYSVGIGQISSEVPQNLSASRPQDRQFILSSKKLLLSDSGFYLCAWNRGPPQEQYFGPGTRLTVT.

The CDR3 DNA is TGTGCCAGCAGCCCCTTTACTCCTAACTATGGCTACACCTTC. This codes for CASSPFTPNYGYTF. The V gene is TRBV2, the J gene TRBJ1-2, with D hard to call. The germline V and J ends were trimmed by 6 bases and 0 bases, with 11 bases remaining between them. Germline V lookup: CDR1 SNHLY, CDR2 FYNNEI. This CDR3 is built from 14 residues.